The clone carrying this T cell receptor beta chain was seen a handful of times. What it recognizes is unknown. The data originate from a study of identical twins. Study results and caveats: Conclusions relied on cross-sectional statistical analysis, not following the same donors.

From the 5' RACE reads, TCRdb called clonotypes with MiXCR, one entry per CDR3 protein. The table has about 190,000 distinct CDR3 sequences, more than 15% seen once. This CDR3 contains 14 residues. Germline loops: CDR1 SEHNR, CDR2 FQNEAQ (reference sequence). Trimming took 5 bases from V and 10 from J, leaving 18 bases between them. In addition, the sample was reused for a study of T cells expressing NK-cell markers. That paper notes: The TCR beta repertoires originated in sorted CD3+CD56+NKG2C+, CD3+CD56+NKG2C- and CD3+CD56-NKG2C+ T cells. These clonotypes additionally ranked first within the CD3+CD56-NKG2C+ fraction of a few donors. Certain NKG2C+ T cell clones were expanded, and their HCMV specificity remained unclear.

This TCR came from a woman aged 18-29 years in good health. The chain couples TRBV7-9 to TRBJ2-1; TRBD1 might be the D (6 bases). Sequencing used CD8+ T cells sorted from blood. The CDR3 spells CASSATGSAMEQFF. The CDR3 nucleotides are TGTGCCAGCAGCGCCACAGGGAGTGCGATGGAGCAGTTCTTC.